Included here is one TCR beta chain sequence, with context. Its antigen is currently unknown. One base away lies a much larger clone, so this may be a sequencing read error. Template material for amplifying TCR beta CDR3 regions consisted of RNA transcripts. TCR CDR3 regions were first amplified by RT-PCR with HTBI primers. TCRdb reanalysed the multiplex PCR reads using MiXCR and keeps one entry per CDR3 protein. The sample carries around 450,000 distinct CDR3 sequences, approximately 14% recorded once. These data belong to a study of T cells in Graves' hyperthyroidism and ophthalmopathy. Points from the study as a whole: From stable hyperthyroidism, ophthalmopathy was separated by a 13 V-J model.

The study excluded patients with uncontrolled infection, other autoimmune disease, pregnancy or lactation. CDR3 length: 13 amino acids. The germline V gene encodes CDR1 SGHRS and CDR2 YFSETQ. The germline V and J ends were trimmed by 4 bases and 7 bases, with 12 bases remaining between them. The chain couples TRBV5-1 to TRBJ2-1; D remains unclear. Sequenced material: blood. The receptor was derived from a woman between 18 and 29 years old with Graves' hyperthyroidism. CDR3 DNA: TGCGCCAGCAGCGTCCAGATGGGGAATGAGCAGTTCTTC. Translation gives CASSVQMGNEQFF.